A single sample gave rise to the 22 T cell receptor beta chains below, sequenced in a study of cytomegalovirus exposure and HLA in healthy donors. The PCR contained 60 Vbeta and 13 Jbeta primers. Profiled with immunoSEQ multiplex PCR; TCRdb holds only in-frame clones, not every one. Of about 110,000 clones listed, about four fifths are singletons. Material for sequencing was PBMCs. Receptors originate from a woman under 30 in good health and CMV-seronegative.

The genes are TRBV6-1 and TRBJ2-6; possible D gene TRBD2, 5 bases. The CDR3 loop spans 15 amino acids. V was pared by 4 bases and J by 0 bases, with 7 bases between. The germline V gene encodes CDR1 MNHNS and CDR2 SASEGT. The DNA of the CDR3 is TGTGCCAGCAGTGCGGAGGACTCTGGGGCCAACGTCCTGACTTTC. This sequence encodes CASSAEDSGANVLTF.

This clone has only a few counts. The CDR3 spells CASSLGTGGIDSYEQYF. The CDR3 DNA sequence: TGTGCCAGCAGCTTAGGGACAGGGGGGATTGATTCGTACGAGCAGTACTTC. This chain links TRBV7-8 with TRBJ2-5; 10 bases match TRBD1. The J call may be in error: the DNA end matches TRBJ2-7 better. Germline CDR1 reads SGHVS; CDR2 reads FQNEAQ. The CDR3 has 17 amino acids.

This clone was observed once. This chain joins TRBV7-8 and TRBJ2-1, with TRBD1 as a possible D gene (6 bases). The CDR3 spans 14 residues. V was pared by 5 bases and J by 5 bases, with 13 bases between. The germline gives CDR1 SGHVS, CDR2 FQNEAQ. CDR3 bases: TGTGCCAGCAGCCACCAGCAGGGGCACAATGAGCAGTTCTTC. Translated: CASSHQQGHNEQFF.

This clone was seen a few times. CDR3 region: CASSWTGLNQPQHF. In DNA form, the CDR3 reads TGTGCCAGCAGTTGGACAGGATTAAATCAGCCCCAGCATTTT. The chain employs TRBV28 and TRBJ1-5; 7 bases match TRBD1. Germline CDR1 reads MDHEN; CDR2 reads SYDVKM. The CDR3 extends over 14 amino acids. V shed 4 bases and J 4 bases; nucleotides not matched to a gene: 4.

V usage is TRBV7-9 and J usage is TRBJ2-2, with 9 bases that match TRBD2. CDR3 length equals 16 residues. The V segment lost 5 bases and the J segment 1 base; nucleotides outside the gene matches: 5. Germline V lookup: CDR1 SEHNR, CDR2 FQNEAQ (reference sequence). CDR3 region: CASSPLSGRNTGELFF. The CDR3 region has the DNA TGTGCCAGCAGCCCACTTAGCGGGAGGAACACCGGGGAGCTGTTTTTT.

The J gene is TRBJ1-4, the V gene TRBV7-9; D remains unclear. Trimming cost V 5 bases and J 6 bases, with 13 bases left between them. The V gene's germline CDR1 is SEHNR and CDR2 FQNEAQ (reference sequence). The CDR3 has 14 residues. CDR3 sequence reads: CASSLPDGDEKLFF. The CDR3 DNA is TGTGCCAGCAGCCTACCCGACGGGGATGAAAAACTGTTTTTT.

The chain combines TRBV14 with TRBJ1-1; D may be TRBD1 (5 bases). Germline CDR1 and CDR2: SGHDN and FVKESK. The CDR3 has 14 amino acids. Trimming pared 4 bases from V and 0 bases from J, leaving 9 bases between. CDR3 bases: TGTGCCAGCAGCCCAGGGAGGGTGAACACTGAAGCTTTCTTT. Its protein product is CASSPGRVNTEAFF. Full variable domain (rest looked up from reference TRBV14 and TRBJ1-1): EAGVTQFPSHSVIEKGQTVTLRCDPISGHDNLYWYRRVMGKEIKFLLHFVKESKQDESGMPNNRFLAERTGGTYSTLKVQPAELEDSGVYFCASSPGRVNTEAFFGQGTRLTVV.

This clone came up once. This chain joins TRBV6-6 and TRBJ2-5; 7 bases align to TRBD2. The CDR3 is made up of 15 amino acids. Germline V CDR1 and CDR2: MNHNY, SVGAGI (reference sequence). Germline trimming cut 5 bases from V and 7 bases from J; bases unmatched to any gene: 13. In nucleotides, the CDR3 is TGTGCCAGCAGTGGCTCAGGGAGGGAGGCAGGGACCCAGTACTTC. Translating it yields CASSGSGREAGTQYF.

The V gene is TRBV4-1, the J gene TRBJ2-7, with D possibly being TRBD2 (5 bases). Germline V lookup: CDR1 MGHRA, CDR2 YSYEKL. The V gene lost 0 bases and the J gene lost 6 bases, with 12 bases spanning the gap. This CDR3 is 14 amino acids long. The CDR3 DNA reads TGCGCCAGCAGCCAAGATCGGCTAGCAGGCGAGCAGTACTTC. Protein sequence: CASSQDRLAGEQYF.

The rearrangement links TRBV6-5 to TRBJ2-1; a possible D gene is TRBD1 (5 bases). Germline V lookup: CDR1 MNHEY, CDR2 SVGAGI. CDR3 length: 13 amino acids. V lost 10 bases and J 5 bases, leaving 15 bases between the germline ends. The CDR3 is CATRRGHNNEQFF. CDR3 nucleotides: TGTGCCACTCGTAGGGGTCATAACAATGAGCAGTTCTTC.

The J gene is TRBJ2-1, the V gene TRBV4-2; 8 nucleotides line up with TRBD1. This CDR3 comprises 15 residues. The V gene's germline CDR1 is LGHNA and CDR2 YNFKEQ. Trimming took 1 base from V and 7 from J; bases not matched to a gene: 6. The CDR3 reads CASSQVRQGANEQFF. The CDR3 DNA sequence: TGTGCCAGCAGCCAAGTGAGGCAGGGGGCGAATGAGCAGTTCTTC.

V gene TRBV6-1 combines with J gene TRBJ2-7, with 7 bases that match TRBD2. With V trimmed by 7 bases and J by 3 bases, 12 bases remained unmatched. The V gene's germline CDR1 is MNHNS and CDR2 SASEGT. The CDR3 length is 15 residues. In DNA, the CDR3 is TGTGCCAGCATCCAACGGGGGGAGCTGAACTACGAGCAGTACTTC. Translating it yields CASIQRGELNYEQYF.

The V and J genes are TRBV5-1 and TRBJ1-2, with 11 positions matching TRBD1. The CDR3 contains 15 residues. With V trimmed by 3 bases and J by 6 bases, 7 bases remained unmatched. Germline values: CDR1 SGHRS, CDR2 YFSETQ. The CDR3 sequence: CASSWTGGLSNGYTF. In nucleotides, the CDR3 is TGCGCCAGCAGCTGGACAGGGGGCCTCAGCAATGGCTACACCTTC.

The CDR3 loop reads CASSGTGENYGYTF. As DNA, the CDR3 is TGTGCCAGCAGTGGGACAGGGGAAAACTATGGCTACACCTTC. The rearrangement uses TRBV6-6 and TRBJ1-2, with 10 bases aligning to TRBD1. V lost 5 bases and J lost 2; bases outside the gene matches: 2. There are 14 residues in the CDR3. CDR1 is MNHNY and CDR2 is SVGAGI in the germline V gene (reference sequence).

CDR3 sequence (DNA): TGTGCCAGCAGCTTAGGGGACTTGCCAGGCGATGAGCAGTTCTTC. It codes for CASSLGDLPGDEQFF. V and J are TRBV13 and TRBJ2-1; perhaps TRBD2 as D (5 bases). The germline V gene has CDR1 PRHDT and CDR2 FYEKMQ (reference sequence). This CDR3 comprises 15 residues. Trimming left V 0 bases short and J 8 bases short, with 14 bases between.

V and J are TRBV19 and TRBJ2-4, with D perhaps matching TRBD1 (5 bases). Per germline, CDR1 LNHDA and CDR2 SQIVND (reference sequence). The V end was cut by 6 bases, the J end by 0 bases, with 12 bases between. The CDR3 length is 15 residues. DNA for the CDR3: TGTGCCAGTAGGTCTGTTCAGGGAGCCAAAAACATTCAGTACTTC. Protein sequence: CASRSVQGAKNIQYF.

The chain joins TRBV28 to TRBJ1-1; no clear D. Germline loops: CDR1 MDHEN, CDR2 SYDVKM. The ends were cut back, 5 bases at V and 8 bases at J, with 12 bases in the middle. The CDR3 has 12 amino acids. The CDR3 is CASSLKLGEAFF. The CDR3 DNA is TGTGCCAGCAGTCTAAAGTTGGGCGAAGCTTTCTTT.

V and J are TRBV6-1 and TRBJ1-2; TRBD1 matches 7 bases. The length of the CDR3 is 12 residues. The V gene end was trimmed by 10 bases and the J gene end by 1 base; junction bases not matched to a gene: 3. Germline loops: CDR1 MNHNS, CDR2 SASEGT. The CDR3 loop is CATRQGNYGYTF. The CDR3 nucleotides read TGTGCCACCCGACAGGGTAACTATGGCTACACCTTC.

This clone was picked up one time. This chain uses TRBV6-5 with TRBJ2-1; D gene ambiguous. The ends were cut back, 4 bases at V and 8 bases at J, with 12 bases in the middle. Looked up from germline, CDR1 is MNHEY and CDR2 is SVGAGI. The CDR3 totals 13 residues. In nucleotides, the CDR3 is TGTGCCAGCAGTTTCTATTATCGGGATGAGCAGTTCTTC. It translates to CASSFYYRDEQFF.

The CDR3 coding sequence is TGTGCCAGCAGTAGCTTTTCAAACAATGAGCAGTTCTTC. Translating gives CASSSFSNNEQFF. The chain couples TRBV28 to TRBJ2-1; the D is unclear. Trimming pared 5 bases from V and 5 bases from J, leaving 10 bases between. The germline V gene has CDR1 MDHEN and CDR2 SYDVKM. The length of the CDR3 is 13 residues. The complete variable domain, with remaining parts taken from reference TRBV28 and TRBJ2-1, reads DVKVTQSSRYLVKRTGEKVFLECVQDMDHENMFWYRQDPGLGLRLIYFSYDVKMKEKGDIPEGYSVSREKKERFSLILESASTNQTSMYLCASSSFSNNEQFFGPGTRLTVL.

The sample holds a few counts of this clone. Its ends do not fully match the called genes, so a read error is possible. The rearrangement links TRBV12-5 to TRBJ1-1, with D maybe TRBD1 (5 bases). CDR3 length: 14 amino acids. From germline, CDR1 is LGHNT and CDR2 FRNRAP. The DNA for the CDR3 is TGTGCTAGTGGCTTGGGTCAGGGCGGAACTGAAGCTTTCTTT. The encoded protein is CASGLGQGGTEAFF.

This clone was detected a few times. The chain combines TRBV6-6 with TRBJ1-1, with unresolved D. From germline, CDR1 is MNHNY and CDR2 SVGAGI (reference sequence). This CDR3 spans 14 amino acids. V was cut by 2 bases and J by 6 bases, with 13 bases left in between. CDR3 amino acids: CASSYREGGPEAFF. The DNA of the CDR3 is TGTGCCAGCAGTTACAGGGAGGGAGGGCCTGAAGCTTTCTTT.